The 23 T cell receptor beta chains reported below all come from one sample, sequenced in a study of Ad26.COV2.S vaccination and SARS-CoV-2 variants. Using immunoSEQ multiplex PCR, the repertoire was profiled, and TCRdb retains in-frame clones only, with some absent. The data contain 250,000 or so clones, around 88% of them singletons. Treatment of the sample: over 15 received Ad26.COV2.S at low or high dose, single or two shots; 5 received placebo; per-sample allocation not given. Sample collection was performed on day 63 after the first vaccine or placebo injection. The material was peripheral blood, obtained in a trial of Ad26.COV2.S vaccine versus placebo. Receptor source: a person aged 18 to 59 who received the Ad26.COV2.S COVID-19 vaccine or a placebo.

This rearrangement joins TRBV25-1 to TRBJ2-2; either TRBD1 or TRBD2 may supply D (5 bases each). Trimming cost V 6 bases and J 6 bases, with 17 bases left between them. Germline CDR1 and CDR2: MGHDK and SYGVNS. CDR3 length equals 15 residues. The CDR3 DNA sequence: TGTGCCAGCAGCGAGGGGTTGAGGAGTTCCGGGGAGCTGTTTTTT. The encoded protein is CASSEGLRSSGELFF.

The J gene is TRBJ1-2, the V gene TRBV19; no definite D call. V lost 5 bases and J 1 base, leaving 17 bases between the germline ends. In germline, CDR1 is LNHDA, CDR2 SQIVND (reference sequence). The CDR3 has 16 residues. This CDR3 is CASSLAGEKVNYGYTF. CDR3 DNA: TGTGCCAGTAGTTTAGCTGGAGAGAAGGTTAACTATGGCTACACCTTC. Based on the CDR3 plus reference TRBV19 and TRBJ1-2, the full variable domain is DGGITQSPKYLFRKEGQNVTLSCEQNLNHDAMYWYRQDPGQGLRLIYYSQIVNDFQKGDIAEGYSVSREKKESFPLTVTSAQKNPTAFYLCASSLAGEKVNYGYTFGSGTRLTVV.

The rearrangement links TRBV29-1 to TRBJ1-1, with D unresolved. Trimming took 2 bases from V and 5 from J, leaving 12 bases between them. The CDR3 has 13 residues. Looked up from germline, CDR1 is SQVTM and CDR2 is ANQGSEA. CDR3 DNA: TGCAGCGTTGAATTAGCGTCGCGGACTGAAGCTTTCTTT. Translating it yields CSVELASRTEAFF.

This clone was recorded once. The CDR3 loop is CASSLTRVAGNNEQFF. The CDR3, as DNA: TGTGCCAGCAGCTTAACGAGGGTAGCGGGGAACAATGAGCAGTTCTTC. This rearrangement joins TRBV7-3 to TRBJ2-1; 8 bases line up with TRBD2. The length of the CDR3 is 16 residues. Trimming at V came to 0 bases and at J to 5 bases, leaving 6 bases not matched to a gene. In germline, CDR1 is SGHTA, CDR2 FQGTGA.

The V gene is TRBV3-1 (or the pseudogene TRBV3-2), the J gene TRBJ1-1; D gene uncertain. The CDR3 runs to 16 residues. Between the trimmed V and J ends, which lost 6 bases and 4 bases, there was a span of 21 bases. Germline values: CDR1 LGHDT, CDR2 YNNKEL (reference sequence). CDR3 in amino acids: CASSPIEVRSSTEAFF. The CDR3 bases are TGTGCCAGCAGTCCGATCGAGGTCCGTAGTTCCACTGAAGCTTTCTTT.

The gene calls are TRBV7-9 and TRBJ2-5; the D is unclear. Trimming removed 4 bases from V and 1 base from J, with 10 bases in between. The CDR3 contains 14 residues. Germline assignment: CDR1 SEHNR and CDR2 FQNEAQ (reference sequence). The CDR3: CASSSDTSQETQYF. In DNA form, the CDR3 reads TGTGCCAGCAGCTCTGACACAAGCCAAGAGACCCAGTACTTC.

V gene TRBV4-2 combines with J gene TRBJ2-1; D perhaps matches TRBD2 (6 bases). Trimming pared 6 bases from V and 4 bases from J, leaving 16 bases between. Germline loops: CDR1 LGHNA, CDR2 YNFKEQ. This CDR3 comprises 15 residues. The CDR3 DNA is TGTGCCAGCAGTGCGCAAAGCGGGCCGTACAATGAGCAGTTCTTC. Translating it yields CASSAQSGPYNEQFF.

A few counts support this clone. V usage is TRBV29-1 and J usage is TRBJ2-2; 9 bases are a match to TRBD1. CDR3 length: 13 residues. V lost 6 bases and J lost 6; bases outside the gene matches: 5. Germline lookup yields CDR1 SQVTM and CDR2 ANQGSEA. The CDR3 DNA reads TGCAGCGTCAGCTGGGACAGGGCCGGGGAGCTGTTTTTT. Translating it yields CSVSWDRAGELFF.

The chain recombines TRBV21-1 with TRBJ2-7. TRBV21-1 is classified as a pseudogene. This CDR3 comprises 14 residues. The CDR3 DNA reads as TGTGCCAGCAGCAAAGCAGACCTTACCTACGAGCAGTACGTC. This translates into CASSKADLTYEQYV.

The chain has TRBV6-5 and TRBJ1-1, with D possibly matching TRBD1 (5 bases). V was shortened by 5 bases and J by 1 base, with 11 bases between the two germline ends. The CDR3 is 14 residues long. CDR1 and CDR2 (germline): MNHEY, SVGAGI. In nucleotides, the CDR3 is TGTGCCAGCAGTCGCCGGCAGGGGAACACTGAAGCTTTCTTT. Its protein is CASSRRQGNTEAFF.

V gene TRBV27 combines with J gene TRBJ1-1; D remains ambiguous. The CDR3 covers 13 residues. Trimming cost V 4 bases and J 3 bases, with 9 bases left between them. The V gene's germline CDR1 is MNHEY and CDR2 SMNVEV (reference sequence). The CDR3 sequence is CASSSTGYTEAFF. The DNA of the CDR3 is TGTGCCAGCAGTTCTACGGGCTACACTGAAGCTTTCTTT.

This chain joins TRBV18 and TRBJ2-5; D is possibly TRBD1 (6 bases). V lost 3 bases to trimming and J lost 0 bases, with 11 bases between them. The CDR3 is made up of 15 amino acids. Germline lookup yields CDR1 KGHSH and CDR2 LQKENI. CDR3 bases: TGTGCCAGCTCACCTGGGGACAAGTACCAAGAGACCCAGTACTTC. It codes for CASSPGDKYQETQYF.

This clone was found once. This chain joins TRBV18 and TRBJ2-5, with D perhaps matching TRBD1 (6 bases). This CDR3 has 14 amino acids. Trimming pared 5 bases from V and 4 bases from J, leaving 14 bases between. Germline CDR1 reads KGHSH; CDR2 reads LQKENI. The DNA for the CDR3 is TGTGCCAGCTCAAACGGACAGAAGAGAGAGACCCAGTACTTC. Protein: CASSNGQKRETQYF. The entire variable domain, with the rest obtained from reference TRBV18 and TRBJ2-5, is as follows: NAGVMQNPRHLVRRRGQEARLRCSPMKGHSHVYWYRQLPEEGLKFMVYLQKENIIDESGMPKERFSAEFPKEGPSILRIQQVVRGDSAAYFCASSNGQKRETQYFGPGTRLLVL.

This rearrangement joins TRBV5-1 to TRBJ2-1; maybe TRBD1 (6 bases). This CDR3 has 13 amino acids. V was shortened by 3 bases and J by 8 bases, with 12 bases between the two germline ends. Germline V CDR1 and CDR2: SGHRS, YFSETQ. The DNA for the CDR3 is TGCGCCAGCAGCTCCACAGGGATCCATGAGCAGTTCTTC. It encodes CASSSTGIHEQFF.

The V call is TRBV19, the J call TRBJ1-5, with D tentatively TRBD1 (5 bases). The germline CDR1 and CDR2 sequences are LNHDA and SQIVND (reference sequence). CDR3 length equals 14 residues. Trimming took 7 bases from V and 4 from J, leaving 14 bases between them. The CDR3 region is CASTVQGRNQPQHF. The DNA for the CDR3 is TGTGCCAGTACGGTGCAGGGTCGAAATCAGCCCCAGCATTTT.

This chain joins TRBV6-5 and TRBJ1-5; possible D gene TRBD1, 5 bases. Trimming pared 10 bases from V and 6 bases from J, leaving 19 bases between. CDR1 and CDR2 from the germline V gene are MNHEY and SVGAGI. The CDR3 covers 14 residues. The CDR3 nucleotides are TGTGCCATTTCGCCGAGCGGGGGAAGTCAGCCCCAGCATTTT. This gives the protein CAISPSGGSQPQHF.

The genes are TRBV7-2 and TRBJ2-1, with D unresolved. The CDR3 is 11 amino acids. The germline V and J ends were trimmed by 5 bases and 8 bases, with 7 bases remaining between them. The V gene's germline CDR1 is SGHTA and CDR2 FQGNSA. The CDR3 sequence: CASSRLYEQFF. Written as DNA, the CDR3 is TGTGCCAGCAGCCGCTTATATGAGCAGTTCTTC.

The V gene is TRBV7-2, the J gene TRBJ2-7; D is possibly TRBD1 (6 bases). The CDR3 length is 14 residues. The V end lost 5 bases, the J end lost 3 bases, and 14 bases lay between the germline ends. Germline V gives CDR1 SGHTA, CDR2 FQGNSA. The chain's CDR3 is CASSLRTDHYEQYV. The CDR3 coding sequence is TGTGCCAGCAGCCTACGGACAGACCACTACGAGCAGTACGTC.

The rearrangement uses TRBV29-1 and TRBJ2-3, with 10 bases identical to TRBD2. J was trimmed by 5 bases and V by 6 bases; bases with no gene match: 2. The CDR3 sequence is 12 residues long. From germline, CDR1 is SQVTM and CDR2 ANQGSEA. CDR3 nucleotide sequence: TGCAGCGTGCCTAGCGGGGGAGATACGCAGTATTTT. Translating gives CSVPSGGDTQYF.

The chain carries TRBV4-2 and TRBJ1-1; unclear D gene. Germline V gene lookup returns CDR1 LGHNA and CDR2 YNFKEQ. CDR3 size: 14 residues. V dropped 2 bases and J dropped 0 bases, with 7 bases sitting between them. DNA of the CDR3: TGTGCCAGCAGCCAAACTCCCATGAACACTGAAGCTTTCTTT. Translating gives CASSQTPMNTEAFF.

The chain couples TRBV5-6 to TRBJ2-6; possible D gene TRBD1, 5 bases. This CDR3 region has 16 residues. Germline V gene lookup returns CDR1 SGHDT and CDR2 YYEEEE. V was clipped by 0 bases and J by 2 bases, with 9 bases between them. The CDR3 loop is CASSLVLGPGANVLTF. The CDR3 coding sequence is TGTGCCAGCAGCTTGGTACTGGGGCCTGGGGCCAACGTCCTGACTTTC.

The V and J genes are TRBV10-3 and TRBJ2-1; TRBD2 matches at 8 bases. In germline, CDR1 is ENHRY, CDR2 SYGVKD. The CDR3 has 16 residues. Trimming at V came to 3 bases and at J to 1 base, leaving 5 bases not matched to a gene. The CDR3 loop is CAISDTSGRSYNEQFF. The CDR3 region has the DNA TGTGCCATCAGTGATACTAGCGGTAGGTCCTACAATGAGCAGTTCTTC.

This clone is a singleton in its sample. J is TRBJ1-6 and V is TRBV7-9; D call uncertain. The CDR3 spans 11 residues. Germline V gene lookup returns CDR1 SEHNR and CDR2 FQNEAQ (reference sequence). V shed 5 bases and J shed 10 bases, with 6 bases lying between them. The CDR3 loop reads CASSPGSPLHF. In DNA, the CDR3 is TGTGCCAGCAGCCCTGGGTCACCCCTCCACTTT.